One and the same sample provided the 13 T cell receptor beta chains below, sequenced in a study of T cells after yellow fever vaccination. One entry per CDR3 protein, called by TCRdb with MiXCR from the 5' RACE reads. The repertoire holds 100,000 to 150,000 distinct CDR3 sequences, with 7.2% as singletons. The specimen was CD4+ T cells sorted from PBMCs, collected approximately 40 days after the first yellow fever vaccination. Receptors were obtained from a man younger than 35 who received the YFV17D yellow fever vaccine.

This clonotype was recorded many times. This chain uses TRBV29-1 with TRBJ1-1, with D possibly being TRBD1 (6 bases). Per germline, CDR1 SQVTM and CDR2 ANQGSEA. Trimming removed 8 bases at V and 1 base at J, with 20 bases between. CDR3 length equals 15 residues. The CDR3 coding sequence is TGCAGCTCCCGGGCAGGGGTAAGAAGGAACACTGAAGCTTTCTTT. Its protein is CSSRAGVRRNTEAFF.

Regarding this clonotype: One base away lies a much larger clone, so this may be a sequencing read error. The chain carries TRBV7-2 and TRBJ1-2; TRBD1 agrees at 8 bases. Losses at the gene ends were 5 bases for V and 5 bases for J; bases not matched to a gene: 13. Looked up from germline, CDR1 is SGHTA and CDR2 is FQGNSA. CDR3 length equals 16 residues. CDR3 region: CASSPARTGFLYGYTF. In nucleotides, the CDR3 is TGTGCCAGCAGCCCCGCCAGGACAGGGTTCTTGTATGGCTACACCTTC.

This clonotype showed up many times. This chain connects TRBV6-2 or TRBV6-3 to TRBJ2-1; 8 nucleotides agree with TRBD2. The J segment lost 8 bases and the V segment lost 6 bases, leaving 9 bases of the junction unmatched. The CDR3 totals 14 residues. Germline V gene sequence: CDR1 MNHEY, CDR2 SVGEGT. The CDR3 sequence is CASSQTSAQDEQFF. The CDR3 coding sequence is TGTGCCAGCAGCCAGACTAGCGCTCAGGATGAGCAGTTCTTC.

The rearrangement links TRBV4-2 to TRBJ2-5, with D perhaps TRBD1 or TRBD2 (5 bases each). Germline V lookup: CDR1 LGHNA, CDR2 YNFKEQ. The CDR3 spans 17 residues. V was trimmed by 0 bases and J by 5 bases, leaving 19 bases between them. The CDR3 protein is CASSQEVGAAGTETQYF. As DNA, the CDR3 is TGTGCCAGCAGCCAAGAGGTTGGAGCAGCTGGGACGGAGACCCAGTACTTC.

This clonotype has just a few counts. This rearrangement joins TRBV7-9 to TRBJ2-1; D ambiguous. Per germline, CDR1 SEHNR and CDR2 FQNEAQ (reference sequence). Trimming took 2 bases from V and 2 from J, leaving 10 bases between them. This CDR3 comprises 15 residues. In DNA, the CDR3 is TGTGCCAGCAGCTTACTGACGGTTACCTACAATGAGCAGTTCTTC. As protein: CASSLLTVTYNEQFF. The full variable domain, with the rest looked up from reference TRBV7-9 and TRBJ2-1, is DTGVSQNPRHKITKRGQNVTFRCDPISEHNRLYWYRQTLGQGPEFLTYFQNEAQLEKSRLLSDRFSAERPKGSFSTLEIQRTEQGDSAMYLCASSLLTVTYNEQFFGPGTRLTVL.

This clonotype was seen at least ten times. V usage is TRBV7-2 and J usage is TRBJ1-3; D is possibly TRBD1 (6 bases). The CDR3 has 16 amino acids. Germline loops: CDR1 SGHTA, CDR2 FQGNSA. Between the trimmed V and J ends, which lost 6 bases and 0 bases, there was a span of 15 bases. CDR3 nucleotide sequence: TGTGCCAGCAGGGGGGCGGGCATCCTCTCTGGAAACACCATATATTTT. This encodes CASRGAGILSGNTIYF.

This clonotype was detected many times. J is TRBJ1-6 and V is TRBV7-9, with TRBD1 as a possible D gene (6 bases). The CDR3 spans 12 residues. Germline lookup yields CDR1 SEHNR and CDR2 FQNEAQ (reference sequence). Trimming pared 5 bases from V and 13 bases from J, leaving 12 bases between. CDR3 sequence (DNA): TGTGCCAGCAGCCCAGAGGGGGGGCCCCTCCACTTT. Translated, it gives CASSPEGGPLHF.

This clonotype was counted many times. V is TRBV5-1 and J is TRBJ2-3, with D uncertain. Trimming took 3 bases from V and 2 from J, leaving 10 bases between them. The CDR3 totals 14 residues. In germline, CDR1 is SGHRS, CDR2 YFSETQ. This CDR3 is CASSSAGPTDTQYF. The CDR3 DNA is TGCGCCAGCAGCTCCGCAGGACCCACAGATACGCAGTATTTT. Using reference TRBV5-1 and TRBJ2-3 for the parts outside the CDR3, the full variable domain is KAGVTQTPRYLIKTRGQQVTLSCSPISGHRSVSWYQQTPGQGLQFLFEYFSETQRNKGNFPGRFSGRQFSNSRSEMNVSTLELGDSALYLCASSSAGPTDTQYFGPGTRLTVL.

This clonotype was found many times. The chain recombines TRBV7-9 with TRBJ2-7; weak D call: TRBD1 (6 bases). Trimming shortened V by 3 bases and J by 3 bases, and 12 bases separated the two germline ends. Germline V gives CDR1 SEHNR, CDR2 FQNEAQ (reference sequence). This CDR3 has 14 residues. The CDR3, as DNA: TGTGCCAGCAGCTTTCGGACAGCTAGCTACGAGCAGTACTTC. This gives the protein CASSFRTASYEQYF.

In its sample, this clonotype was seen many times. J is TRBJ1-2 and V is TRBV20-1, with TRBD1 matching 7 bases. The CDR3 is made up of 15 amino acids. Losses at the gene ends were 5 bases for V and 9 bases for J; bases not matched to a gene: 18. Germline V lookup: CDR1 DFQATT, CDR2 SNEGSKA (reference sequence). The CDR3 region has the DNA TGCAGTGCTCGTTGGACAGGTTCTTCCCCCGGGAGCTACACCTTC. Protein: CSARWTGSSPGSYTF.

This clonotype was observed at least ten times. V usage is TRBV2 and J usage is TRBJ2-5; 9 nucleotides line up with TRBD2. Losses at the gene ends were 10 bases for V and 5 bases for J; bases not matched to a gene: 11. CDR1 and CDR2 (germline): SNHLY, FYNNEI. CDR3 length: 14 amino acids. In DNA form, the CDR3 reads TGTGCCACCACCCCGGGACTAGCTTCGGAGACCCAGTACTTC. The encoded protein is CATTPGLASETQYF.

This clonotype was recorded a few times. V usage is TRBV6-5 and J usage is TRBJ1-2; 9 bases fit TRBD1. Losses at the gene ends were 6 bases for V and 0 bases for J; bases not matched to a gene: 5. In germline, CDR1 is MNHEY, CDR2 SVGAGI. This CDR3 has 15 amino acids. The CDR3 protein is CASRRDREANYGYTF. The DNA of the CDR3 is TGTGCCAGCAGAAGGGACAGGGAAGCTAACTATGGCTACACCTTC.

This clonotype was seen ten or more times. The chain has TRBV28 and TRBJ1-5; no firm D call. The CDR3 has 15 residues. Germline loops: CDR1 MDHEN, CDR2 SYDVKM. Trimming pared 5 bases from V and 4 bases from J, leaving 15 bases between. The chain's CDR3 is CASSASPLGNQPQHF. The CDR3 DNA reads as TGTGCCAGCAGTGCCTCCCCCCTGGGGAATCAGCCCCAGCATTTT.